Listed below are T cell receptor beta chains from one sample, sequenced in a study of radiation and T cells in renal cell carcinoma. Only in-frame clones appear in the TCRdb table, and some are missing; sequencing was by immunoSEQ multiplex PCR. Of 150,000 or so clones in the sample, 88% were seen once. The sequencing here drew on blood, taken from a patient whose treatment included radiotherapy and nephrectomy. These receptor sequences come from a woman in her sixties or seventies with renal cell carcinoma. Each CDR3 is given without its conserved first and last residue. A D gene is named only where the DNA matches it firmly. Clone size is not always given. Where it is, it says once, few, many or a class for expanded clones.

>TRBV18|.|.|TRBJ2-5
ASSLGETQY
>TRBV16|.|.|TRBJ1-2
ASSQLAGGGYT
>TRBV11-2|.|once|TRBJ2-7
ASSLIRGASSYEQY
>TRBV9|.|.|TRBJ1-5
ASSVGQDSNQPQH
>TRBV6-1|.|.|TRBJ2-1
ATLGGRLLWNEQF
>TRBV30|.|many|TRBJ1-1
AWGRGEAF
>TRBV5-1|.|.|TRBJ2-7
ASSDGGYEQY
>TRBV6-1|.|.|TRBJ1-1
ASSAVTGEAF
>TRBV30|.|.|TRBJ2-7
AWSPFFYEQY
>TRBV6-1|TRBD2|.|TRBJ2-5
ASSDFRPSGGRGTQY
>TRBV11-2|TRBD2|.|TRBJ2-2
ASSPGTSGGLYTGELF
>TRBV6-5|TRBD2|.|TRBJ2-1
ASSPSGSSYNEQF
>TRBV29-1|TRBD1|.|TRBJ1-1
SVVEGAGKGAF
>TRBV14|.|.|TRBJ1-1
ASSQEGRSTEAF
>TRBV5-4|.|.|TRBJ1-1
ASSLVGARRAF
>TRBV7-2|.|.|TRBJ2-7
ASSLAGTSYEQY
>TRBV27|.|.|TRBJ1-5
ASRPGAYSNQPQH
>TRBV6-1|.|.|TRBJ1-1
ASGRGNTEAF
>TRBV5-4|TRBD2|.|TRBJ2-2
ASRMAASGNTGELF
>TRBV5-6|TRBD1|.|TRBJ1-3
ASSSRQGAGNTIY
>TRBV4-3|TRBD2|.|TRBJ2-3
ASSQDLAGVSDTQY
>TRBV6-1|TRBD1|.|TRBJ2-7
ASSLRTGGYYEQY
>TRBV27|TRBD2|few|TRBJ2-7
ASSLSGGDLSYEQY
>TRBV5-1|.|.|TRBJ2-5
ASSFRDHGETQY
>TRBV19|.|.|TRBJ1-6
ASKSVSSYNSPLH
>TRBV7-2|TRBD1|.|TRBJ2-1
ASSSYGQGESTGQF
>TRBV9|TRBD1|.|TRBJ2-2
ASSVGDGTGANTGELF
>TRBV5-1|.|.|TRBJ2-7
ASSLVGRTYEQY
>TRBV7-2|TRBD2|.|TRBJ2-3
ASSRGTSGGHTDTQY
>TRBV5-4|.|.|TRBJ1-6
ASSSSGNYNSPLH
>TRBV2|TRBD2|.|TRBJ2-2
ASAPGLAGTGELF
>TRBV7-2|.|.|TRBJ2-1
ASSLKGQGGSEQF
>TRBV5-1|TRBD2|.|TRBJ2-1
ASSLSTSGGLDEQF
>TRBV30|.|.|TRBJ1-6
AWTRGYNSPLH
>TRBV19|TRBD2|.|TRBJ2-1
ASTGFAGGYYNEQF
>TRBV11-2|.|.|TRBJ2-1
ASRSDLSSYNEQF
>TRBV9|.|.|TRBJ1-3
ASSIATGNTIY
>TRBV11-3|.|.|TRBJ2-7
ASSPNRGPAYEQY
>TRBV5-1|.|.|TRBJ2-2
ASSLDGYYTGELF
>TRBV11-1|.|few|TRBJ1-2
ASSQLGDGYGYT
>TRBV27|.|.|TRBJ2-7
ASSPYQTGQQY
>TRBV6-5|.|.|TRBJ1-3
ASSTGGISGNTIY
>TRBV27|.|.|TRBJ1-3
ASSSHLSSGNTIY
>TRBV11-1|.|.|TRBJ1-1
ASSLVTRVDTEAF
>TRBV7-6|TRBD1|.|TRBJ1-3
ASSPGTAGNTIY
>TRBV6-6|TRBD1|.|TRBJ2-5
ASSKGQAQY
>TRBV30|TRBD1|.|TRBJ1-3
AWSSGTASGNTIY